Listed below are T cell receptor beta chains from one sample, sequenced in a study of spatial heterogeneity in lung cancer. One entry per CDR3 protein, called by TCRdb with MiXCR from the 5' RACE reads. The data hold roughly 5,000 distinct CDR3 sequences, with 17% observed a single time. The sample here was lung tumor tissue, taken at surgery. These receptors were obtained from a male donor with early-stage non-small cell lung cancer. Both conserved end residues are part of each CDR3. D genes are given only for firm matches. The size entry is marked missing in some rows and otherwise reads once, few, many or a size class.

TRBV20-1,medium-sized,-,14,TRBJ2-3,CSARGLPSTDTQYF,TGCAGTGCTAGAGGGCTTCCTAGCACAGATACGCAGTATTTT
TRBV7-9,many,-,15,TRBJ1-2,CASSVIGDLNYGYTF,TGTGCCAGCAGCGTAATTGGGGACCTTAACTATGGCTACACCTTC
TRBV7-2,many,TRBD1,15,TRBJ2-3,CASSFPGGGTDTQYF,TGTGCCAGCAGCTTTCCAGGGGGTGGCACAGATACGCAGTATTTT
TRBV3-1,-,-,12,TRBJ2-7,CASSRGPLEQYF,TGTGCCAGCAGCCGCGGGCCCCTCGAGCAGTACTTC
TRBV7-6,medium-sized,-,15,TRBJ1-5,CASSLAGGFNQPQHF,TGTGCCAGCAGCTTAGCCGGGGGCTTCAATCAGCCCCAGCATTTT
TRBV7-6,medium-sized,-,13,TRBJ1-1,CASSPTRASEAFF,TGTGCCAGCAGCCCCACCAGGGCAAGTGAAGCTTTCTTT
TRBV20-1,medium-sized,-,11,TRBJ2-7,CSADDIYEQYF,TGCAGTGCAGACGACATCTACGAGCAGTACTTC
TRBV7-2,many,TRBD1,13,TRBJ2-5,CASSVRGSETQYF,TGTGCCAGCAGCGTCAGGGGGTCGGAGACCCAGTACTTC
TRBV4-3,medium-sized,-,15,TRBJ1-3,CASSRGGQAENTIYF,TGCGCCAGCAGCCGAGGAGGGCAGGCAGAAAACACCATATATTTT
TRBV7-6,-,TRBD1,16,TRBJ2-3,CASSSGNRGRGDTQYF,TGTGCCAGCAGCTCTGGGAACAGGGGGAGAGGAGATACGCAGTATTTT
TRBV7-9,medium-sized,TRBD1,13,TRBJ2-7,CASRRDSSYEQYF,TGTGCCAGCAGACGGGACAGCTCCTACGAGCAGTACTTC
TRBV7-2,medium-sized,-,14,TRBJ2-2,CASSPTTSPGELFF,TGTGCCAGCAGCCCCACCACGTCGCCCGGGGAGCTGTTTTTT
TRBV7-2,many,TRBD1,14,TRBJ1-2,CASSLVDRGYGYTF,TGTGCCAGCAGCTTAGTGGACAGGGGTTATGGCTACACCTTC
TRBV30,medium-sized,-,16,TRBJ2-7,CAWSGALDSLSSEQYF,TGTGCCTGGAGCGGGGCCTTGGACAGCTTGTCTAGCGAGCAGTACTTC
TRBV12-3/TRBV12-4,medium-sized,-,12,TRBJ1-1,CASSLVDTEAFF,TGTGCCAGCAGCCTAGTTGACACTGAAGCTTTCTTT
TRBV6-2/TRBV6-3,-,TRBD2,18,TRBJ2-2,CASSYASPSGARGGELFF,TGTGCCAGCAGTTACGCCTCCCCGAGCGGGGCCCGCGGCGGGGAGCTGTTTTTT
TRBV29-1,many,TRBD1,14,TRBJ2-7,CSVEDRDSSYEQYF,TGCAGCGTTGAAGACCGGGACAGCTCCTACGAGCAGTACTTC
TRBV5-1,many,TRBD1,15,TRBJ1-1,CASSLERTGRTEAFF,TGCGCCAGCAGCTTGGAACGGACAGGGCGGACTGAAGCTTTCTTT
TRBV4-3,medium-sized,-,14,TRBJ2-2,CASSQAGLTGELFF,TGCGCCAGCAGCCAAGCGGGGTTAACCGGGGAGCTGTTTTTT
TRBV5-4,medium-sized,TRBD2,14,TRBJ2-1,CASSFLAGAGEQFF,TGTGCCAGCAGCTTTCTAGCGGGAGCAGGGGAGCAGTTCTTC
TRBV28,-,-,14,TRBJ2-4,CASSNRVAKNIQYF,TGTGCCAGCAGTAACAGGGTGGCCAAAAACATTCAGTACTTC
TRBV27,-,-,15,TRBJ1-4,CASSRSTQLNEKLFF,TGTGCCAGCAGTCGCAGCACACAACTAAATGAAAAACTGTTTTTT
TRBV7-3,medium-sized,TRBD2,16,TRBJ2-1,CASSSGTSGGAGEQFF,TGTGCCAGCAGCTCCGGGACTAGCGGGGGGGCCGGTGAGCAGTTCTTC
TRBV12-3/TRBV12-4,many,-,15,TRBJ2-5,CASSLTGIEQETQYF,TGTGCCAGCAGTTTAACAGGGATCGAGCAAGAGACCCAGTACTTC
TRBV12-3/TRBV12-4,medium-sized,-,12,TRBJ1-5,CASRQGDQPQHF,TGTGCCAGCAGGCAAGGGGATCAGCCCCAGCATTTT
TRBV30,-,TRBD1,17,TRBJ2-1,CAWRPGTGGSTYNEQFF,TGTGCCTGGCGTCCCGGGACAGGGGGGTCTACCTACAATGAGCAGTTCTTC
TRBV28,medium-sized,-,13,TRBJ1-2,CASSLLRTHGYTF,TGTGCCAGCAGTTTACTTCGGACCCATGGCTACACCTTC
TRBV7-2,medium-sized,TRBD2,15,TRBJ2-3,CASSLQAGATDTQYF,TGTGCCAGCAGCTTACAAGCGGGAGCAACAGATACGCAGTATTTT
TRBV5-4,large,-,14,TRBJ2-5,CASSLGLAGETQYF,TGTGCCAGCAGCTTAGGGCTAGCAGGAGAGACCCAGTACTTC
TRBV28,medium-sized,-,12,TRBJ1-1,CASSLQNTEAFF,TGTGCCAGCAGTTTACAGAACACTGAAGCTTTCTTT
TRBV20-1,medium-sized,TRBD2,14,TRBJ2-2,CSARGGSGTGELFF,TGCAGTGCTAGGGGCGGGAGCGGCACCGGGGAGCTGTTTTTT
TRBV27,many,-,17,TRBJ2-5,CASSLSGKSLHKETQYF,TGTGCCAGCAGTTTATCCGGAAAGAGCTTGCACAAAGAGACCCAGTACTTC
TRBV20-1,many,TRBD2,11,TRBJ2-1,CSVKAGVGQFF,TGCAGTGTCAAAGCGGGGGTCGGGCAGTTCTTC
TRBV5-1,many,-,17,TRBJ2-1,CATPPHPLTVTYNEQFF,TGCGCCACCCCTCCCCACCCTCTGACAGTAACCTACAATGAGCAGTTCTTC
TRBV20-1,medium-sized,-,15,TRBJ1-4,CSARDGGPLSEKLFF,TGCAGTGCTAGAGATGGCGGCCCTCTTTCTGAAAAACTGTTTTTT
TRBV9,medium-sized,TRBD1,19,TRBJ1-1,CASSVAPTGYHTLNTEAFF,TGTGCCAGCAGCGTAGCTCCGACAGGGTACCATACGTTAAACACTGAAGCTTTCTTT
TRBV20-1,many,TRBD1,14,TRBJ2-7,CSAREPGQGYEQYF,TGCAGTGCTAGAGAACCGGGACAGGGGTACGAGCAGTACTTC
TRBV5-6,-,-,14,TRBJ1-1,CASSRPVANTEAFF,TGTGCCAGCAGCCGCCCGGTCGCAAACACTGAAGCTTTCTTT
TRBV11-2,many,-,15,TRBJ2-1,CASSPQESSYNEQFF,TGTGCCAGCAGCCCCCAGGAGAGCTCCTACAATGAGCAGTTCTTC
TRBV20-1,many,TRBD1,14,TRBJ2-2,CSAGLDRVTGELFF,TGCAGTGCCGGACTGGACAGGGTTACCGGGGAGCTGTTTTTT
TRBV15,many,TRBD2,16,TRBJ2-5,CATSREGLAGQETQYF,TGTGCCACCAGCAGGGAGGGACTAGCGGGACAAGAGACCCAGTACTTC
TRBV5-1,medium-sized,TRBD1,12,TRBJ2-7,CASSYRGYEQYF,TGCGCCAGCAGCTACAGGGGCTACGAGCAGTACTTC
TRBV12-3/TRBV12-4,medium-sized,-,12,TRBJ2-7,CASSFGGNEQYF,TGTGCCAGCAGTTTCGGGGGTAACGAGCAGTACTTC
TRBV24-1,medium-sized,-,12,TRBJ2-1,CATSGVYNEQFF,TGTGCCACCTCGGGGGTCTACAATGAGCAGTTCTTC
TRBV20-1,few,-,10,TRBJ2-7,CSATYYEQYF,TGCAGTGCTACGTACTACGAGCAGTACTTC